The 28 T cell receptor beta chains in this list originate from one sample, sequenced in a study of tumor and adjacent non-tumor tissue in lung cancer. The library came from three nested PCR rounds adapted from ARM-PCR protocols. MiXCR, applied by TCRdb to the multiplex PCR reads, yields one record per CDR3 protein. This sample yields approximately 77,000 distinct CDR3 sequences, of which 80% to 90% are seen a single time; approximately 51% belongs to the top ten. No cell sorting was done before RNA was extracted from the tissue. The normal lung tissue was taken more than 3 cm from the tumor edge. Sequencing was done on a sample of distant non-tumor lung tissue. All receptors come from a man in his fifties or sixties with non-small cell lung cancer.

On this clonotype: Because the CDR3 is missing its conserved closing phenylalanine or tryptophan, this is likely a read error. The gene calls are TRBV20-1 and TRBJ2-1, with 13 bases lining up with TRBD2. The germline CDR1 and CDR2 sequences are DFQATT and SNEGSKA (reference sequence). The CDR3 spans 17 residues. Trimming removed 4 bases from V and 5 bases from J; junction bases left unmatched: 11. CDR3 sequence (DNA): TGCAGTGCTATCGGGACTAGCGGGACCTACACCAACAATGAGCAGTTCCCC. Protein sequence: CSAIGTSGTYTNNEQFP.

In this sample, this clonotype turned up a few times. The junction differs from germline at one of its ends, possibly a read error. The CDR3 region is CANSYSYRLSSYNEQFF. DNA of the CDR3: TGTGCCAACAGTTACTCGTACAGGCTGAGCTCCTACAATGAGCAGTTTTTC. V and J are TRBV6-5 and TRBJ2-1, with TRBD1 as a possible D gene (5 bases). The germline V gene encodes CDR1 MNHEY and CDR2 SVGAGI. This CDR3 region has 17 residues.

A remark on this clonotype: Since a much larger clone is just one base distant, this may be a read error. The chain uses TRBV6-1 and TRBJ2-7, with TRBD2 matching 8 bases. Germline values: CDR1 MNHNS, CDR2 SASEGT. This CDR3 spans 16 amino acids. The CDR3 DNA follows: TGTACCAGCAGTGGGGGGAGCGGGAGTAACTACCACGAGCAGTACTTC. Protein sequence: CTSSGGSGSNYHEQYF.

This clonotype is a singleton in its sample. Likely a read error: the CDR3 ends without its conserved phenylalanine or tryptophan. The chain employs TRBV6-5 and TRBJ2-2, with D possibly matching TRBD2 (5 bases). The CDR3 extends over 16 amino acids. Germline V gene data show CDR1 as MNHEY and CDR2 as SVGAGI. In DNA, the CDR3 is TGTGCCAGCAGTTACGCCCGAGAACCAAACACCGGGAAGCTGTTTCTT. Protein sequence: CASSYAREPNTGKLFL.

The chain combines TRBV7-8 with TRBJ2-7, with 7 bases lining up with TRBD2. CDR1 and CDR2 (germline): SGHVS, FQNEAQ. This CDR3 contains 16 residues. The J segment lost 6 bases and the V segment lost 4 bases, leaving 15 bases of the junction unmatched. DNA for the CDR3: TGTGCCAGCAGCTCCACCGGGACTACCCCTTCATGCGAGCAGTACTTC. This codes for CASSSTGTTPSCEQYF. The whole variable domain, remainder taken from reference TRBV7-8 and TRBJ2-7, is GAGVSQSPRYKVAKRGQDVALRCDPISGHVSLFWYQQALGQGPEFLTYFQNEAQLDKSGLPSDRFFAERPEGSVSTLKIQRTQQEDSAVYLCASSSTGTTPSCEQYFGPGTRLTVT.

With regard to this clonotype: Its ends do not fully match the called genes, so a read error is possible. The chain uses TRBV20-1 and TRBJ1-5; no firm D call. CDR3 length equals 16 residues. Germline-derived CDR1 and CDR2 are DFQATT and SNEGSKA (reference sequence). CDR3 bases: TGCAGTGCTAGAGCGAGGACGGGTCATAGCAATAAGCCCCAGCATTTT. It yields the protein CSARARTGHSNKPQHF.

The chain couples TRBV19 to TRBJ1-1; the match to TRBD1 covers 7 bases. Germline CDR1 LNHDA, CDR2 SQIVND (reference sequence). The CDR3 runs to 13 residues. After removal of 7 bases from V and 5 bases from J, the junction contained 7 bases not matched to a gene. The CDR3 DNA follows: TGTGCCAGTACTGACAGGGCGAGGACTGAAGCTTTCTTT. Translated: CASTDRARTEAFF.

V usage is TRBV24-1 and J usage is TRBJ1-2; the D is unclear. The germline V gene has CDR1 KGHDR and CDR2 SFDVKD. This CDR3 region has 15 residues. Trimming left V 6 bases short and J 5 bases short, with 18 bases between. This CDR3 reads CATSNAGRSTYGYTF. The CDR3 DNA reads as TGTGCCACCAGTAATGCCGGACGGTCCACGTATGGCTACACCTTC.

This chain uses TRBV20-1 with TRBJ2-4; 8 nucleotides line up with TRBD2. CDR1 DFQATT and CDR2 SNEGSKA come from the germline V gene (reference sequence). This CDR3 is built from 14 residues. The V and J ends lost 5 bases and 3 bases, in that order; junction bases with no gene match: 6. The CDR3 bases are TGCAGTGCTGATATAACTAGCGGCAAAAACATTCAGTACTTC. It codes for CSADITSGKNIQYF.

With regard to this clonotype: Here the CDR3 omits its conserved ending phenylalanine or tryptophan, so a read error is the likely source. In DNA form, the CDR3 reads TGTGCCAGCAGTTACATGACCGGGACTAATGAGAAACTGTTTTTA. It yields the protein CASSYMTGTNEKLFL. V and J are TRBV6-5 and TRBJ1-4, with D perhaps TRBD1 (5 bases). Looked up from germline, CDR1 is MNHEY and CDR2 is SVGAGI. This CDR3 spans 15 amino acids.

CDR3 protein: CIVVWTGKETQYF. For the CDR3, the DNA is TGCATCGTCGTTTGGACAGGGAAAGAGACCCAGTACTTC. The genes are TRBV29-1 and TRBJ2-5, with 8 bases matching TRBD1. The germline V gene has CDR1 SQVTM and CDR2 ANQGSEA. The CDR3 is made up of 13 amino acids.

A note on this clonotype: Compared with germline, one end of the junction differs, possibly owing to a read error. CDR3 sequence reads: CAISQEAVSGADALTF. The DNA of the CDR3 is TGCGCCATCAGCCAAGAGGCGGTGTCTGGGGCCGACGCCCTGACTTTC. The V gene is TRBV4-3, the J gene TRBJ2-6, with D maybe TRBD1 (5 bases). From germline, CDR1 is LGHNA and CDR2 YSLEER. The CDR3 is made up of 16 amino acids.

About this clonotype: At one end the junction does not follow the germline gene, possibly because of a read error. The chain carries TRBV5-6 and TRBJ2-1; either TRBD1 or TRBD2 may supply D (6 bases each). CDR1 and CDR2 from the germline V gene are SGHDT and YYEEEE. The CDR3 is made up of 16 amino acids. The CDR3 bases are TGTGCCAGAAGTCAGGATAGGGGGGAAGTCTACAATGAGCAGTTCTTT. It translates to CARSQDRGEVYNEQFF.

This clonotype occurred many times. The rearrangement joins TRBV6-2 or TRBV6-3 to TRBJ2-7; 7 bases agree with TRBD2. The germline V gene encodes CDR1 MNHEY and CDR2 SVGEGT. V gave up 2 bases and J gave up 0 bases; unmatched junction bases: 7. This CDR3 is 16 amino acids long. CDR3 loop: CASSYPLGTNSYEQYF. The CDR3 DNA follows: TGTGCCAGCAGTTACCCCCTGGGGACTAACTCCTACGAGCAGTACTTC.

V usage is TRBV7-8 and J usage is TRBJ2-6, with TRBD2 matching over 8 bases. This CDR3 contains 17 residues. V shed 5 bases and J 0 bases; nucleotides not matched to a gene: 6. The germline V gene has CDR1 SGHVS and CDR2 FQNEAQ. The CDR3 protein is CASSIIAGLSGANVLTF. The DNA for the CDR3 is TGTGCCAGCAGCATAATAGCGGGGCTCTCTGGGGCCAACGTCCTGACTTTC.

To note about this clonotype: One end of the junction fails to match germline, which may point to a read error. The chain uses TRBV4-3 and TRBJ2-7; 11 nucleotides match TRBD1. The CDR3 consists of 14 residues. CDR1 and CDR2 from the germline V gene are LGHNA and YSLEER. CDR3 in DNA: TGCGCCACCAGCCAATGGGACAGGGGGGACGAGCAGTACTTC. This codes for CATSQWDRGDEQYF.

For this clonotype: Lacking the conserved final phenylalanine or tryptophan, this CDR3 likely reflects a read error. The gene calls are TRBV10-3 and TRBJ2-2; D is perhaps TRBD1 or TRBD2 (6 bases each). The germline gives CDR1 ENHRY, CDR2 SYGVKD. Trimming left V 7 bases short and J 7 bases short, with 16 bases between. The CDR3 covers 14 residues. The CDR3 DNA is TGTGCCATCAAGGGACTCGAGGGGGACGGGGAGCTGTTTTTG. Translating gives CAIKGLEGDGELFL.

With regard to this clonotype: A junction end diverges from the germline sequence, so it may reflect a read error. V is TRBV11-2 and J is TRBJ2-5; TRBD1 aligns across 7 bases. The CDR3 is 14 amino acids. Germline V gene sequence: CDR1 SGHAT, CDR2 FQNNGV. The CDR3 DNA follows: TGTGCCAACAGCTCCGGACAGGCTCTGGAGACCCATTACTTC. Protein: CANSSGQALETHYF. Combining the CDR3 with reference TRBV11-2 and TRBJ2-5 gives the whole variable domain EAGVAQSPRYKIIEKRQSVAFWCNPISGHATLYWYQQILGQGPKLLIQFQNNGVVDDSQLPKDRFSAERLKGVDSTLKIQPAKLEDSAVYLCANSSGQALETHYFGPGTRLLVL.

This rearrangement joins TRBV2 to TRBJ1-5, with D perhaps TRBD1 (6 bases). CDR3 length: 14 residues. The germline V and J ends were trimmed by 5 bases and 1 base, with 9 bases remaining between them. The germline V gene has CDR1 SNHLY and CDR2 FYNNEI. The CDR3 sequence: CASSSDRSNQPQHF. The DNA of the CDR3 is TGTGCCAGCAGTTCCGACAGGAGCAATCAGCCCCAGCATTTT. Full variable domain (remainder filled in from reference TRBV2 and TRBJ1-5): EPEVTQTPSHQVTQMGQEVILRCVPISNHLYFYWYRQILGQKVEFLVSFYNNEISEKSEIFDDQFSVERPDGSNFTLKIRSTKLEDSAMYFCASSSDRSNQPQHFGDGTRLSIL.

As for this clonotype: At one boundary the junction diverges from the germline segment, which might be a read error. The chain links TRBV11-2 to TRBJ2-7, with D perhaps TRBD2 (6 bases). Germline-derived CDR1 and CDR2 are SGHAT and FQNNGV. The CDR3 contains 14 residues. This chain's CDR3 is CASSLHGSPYEQYF. The CDR3 nucleotides read TGTGCCAGTAGCTTACACGGGAGCCCCTACGAGCAGTACTTC.

This clonotype was seen only once. The V and J genes are TRBV20-1 and TRBJ2-1; no definite D call. CDR1 and CDR2 from the germline V gene are DFQATT and SNEGSKA (reference sequence). Deletions cut 6 bases from V and 4 bases from J, with 22 bases between. The CDR3 runs 16 residues. Here the CDR3 reads CSADNPLVGTYNEQFF. The CDR3 region has the DNA TGCAGTGCCGATAACCCTCTAGTGGGAACTTACAATGAGCAGTTCTTC.

As for this clonotype: A read error may account for a junction end that differs from germline. V usage is TRBV11-2 and J usage is TRBJ1-1; the D gene is possibly TRBD1 (6 bases). The CDR3 contains 15 residues. Germline V gene data show CDR1 as SGHAT and CDR2 as FQNNGV. The CDR3 sequence is CASSLLSRRDTVAFF. The DNA for the CDR3 is TGTGCCAGCAGCTTATTGTCCCGGAGGGACACTGTAGCTTTCTTT.

Worth noting for this clonotype: At one end the junction does not follow the germline gene, possibly because of a read error. The chain is built from TRBV20-1 and TRBJ2-1; D is possibly TRBD2 (5 bases). The length of the CDR3 is 16 residues. The V gene's germline CDR1 is DFQATT and CDR2 SNEGSKA (reference sequence). CDR3: CSTRARSRAEFAEQFF. CDR3 nucleotide sequence: TGCAGTACTAGAGCAAGGAGTCGGGCCGAGTTTGCTGAGCAGTTCTTC.

Comments on this clonotype: A read error may produce the germline difference seen at one junction end. The chain's CDR3 is CASSRTSWGANTGELFF. The CDR3 nucleotides read TGTGCCAGCAGCCGGACTAGCTGGGGGGCTAACACCGGGGAGTTGTTTTTT. The chain joins TRBV11-1 to TRBJ2-2; TRBD2 matches at 8 bases. This CDR3 comprises 17 residues. CDR1 is SGHAT and CDR2 is FQDESV in the germline V gene (reference sequence).

The chain recombines TRBV7-2 with TRBJ2-7; 10 bases fit TRBD2. This CDR3 spans 17 amino acids. J lost 1 base, V lost 5 bases, and 11 bases had no gene match. Per germline, CDR1 SGHTA and CDR2 FQGNSA. CDR3 nucleotide sequence: TGTGCCAGCAGCCCCACAGCCCGGACTAGCGGTTCCTACGAGCAGTACTTC. This sequence encodes CASSPTARTSGSYEQYF.

Points on this clonotype: A junction end diverges from the germline sequence, so it may reflect a read error. The chain is built from TRBV11-2 and TRBJ2-5, with a possible D match to TRBD2 (6 bases). The CDR3 contains 13 residues. Germline loops: CDR1 SGHAT, CDR2 FQNNGV. The CDR3 loop reads CASGSTREETQYF. As DNA, the CDR3 is TGTGCCAGCGGCTCTACAAGGGAGGAGACTCAGTACTTC.

The genes are TRBV11-2 and TRBJ1-1; D is unresolved. Trimming pared 5 bases from V and 7 bases from J, leaving 23 bases between. The CDR3 is 16 amino acids. Germline lookup yields CDR1 SGHAT and CDR2 FQNNGV. CDR3 protein: CASSPSRRPLRDEAFF. For the CDR3, the DNA is TGTGCCAGCAGCCCCTCCAGGAGGCCATTGAGGGATGAAGCTTTCTTT.

Comments on this clonotype: One junction end disagrees with the germline gene, perhaps due to a read error. The chain recombines TRBV4-2 with TRBJ1-5; D uncertain. From germline, CDR1 is LGHNA and CDR2 YNFKEQ. The CDR3 length is 14 residues. CDR3 protein: CASSQGNSNQRQHF. DNA of the CDR3: TGTGCCAGCAGCCAAGGGAATAGCAATCAGCGCCAGCATTTT.